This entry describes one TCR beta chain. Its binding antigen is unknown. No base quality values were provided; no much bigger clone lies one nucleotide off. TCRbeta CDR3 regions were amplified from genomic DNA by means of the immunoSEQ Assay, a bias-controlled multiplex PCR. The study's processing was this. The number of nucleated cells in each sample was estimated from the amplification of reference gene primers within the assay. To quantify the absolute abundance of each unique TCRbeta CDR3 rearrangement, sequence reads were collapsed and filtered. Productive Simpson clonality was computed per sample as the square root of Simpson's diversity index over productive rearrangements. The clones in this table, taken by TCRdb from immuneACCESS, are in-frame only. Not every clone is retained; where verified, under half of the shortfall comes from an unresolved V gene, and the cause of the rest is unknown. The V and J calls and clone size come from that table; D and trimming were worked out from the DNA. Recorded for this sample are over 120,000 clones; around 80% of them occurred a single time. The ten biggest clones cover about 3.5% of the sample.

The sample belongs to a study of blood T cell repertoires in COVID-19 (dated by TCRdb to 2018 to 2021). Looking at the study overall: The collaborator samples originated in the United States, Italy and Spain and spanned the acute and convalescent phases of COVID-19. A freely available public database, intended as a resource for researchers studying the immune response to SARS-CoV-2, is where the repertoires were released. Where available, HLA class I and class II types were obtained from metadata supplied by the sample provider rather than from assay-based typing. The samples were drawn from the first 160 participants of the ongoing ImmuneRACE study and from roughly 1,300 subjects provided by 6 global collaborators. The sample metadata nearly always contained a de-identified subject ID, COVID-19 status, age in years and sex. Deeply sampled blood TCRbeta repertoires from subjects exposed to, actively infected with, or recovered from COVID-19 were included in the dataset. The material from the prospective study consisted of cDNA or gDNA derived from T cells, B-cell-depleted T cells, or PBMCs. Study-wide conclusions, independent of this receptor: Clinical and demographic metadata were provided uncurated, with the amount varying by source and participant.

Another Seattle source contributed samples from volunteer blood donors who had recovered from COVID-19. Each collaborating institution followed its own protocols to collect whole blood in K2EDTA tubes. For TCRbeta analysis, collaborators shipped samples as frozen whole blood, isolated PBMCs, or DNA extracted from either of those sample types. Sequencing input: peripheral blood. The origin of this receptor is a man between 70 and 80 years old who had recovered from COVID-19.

The CDR3 protein is CASSSDTGELFF. The nucleotides are TGTGCCAGCAGCTCAGACACCGGGGAGCTGTTTTTT. The chain uses TRBV11-2 and TRBJ2-2, with no confidently assigned D gene. V gives up 4 bases and J gives up 3 bases, and the segment between their germline ends measures 3 bases. Taken from the germline V gene, the CDR1 and CDR2 loops are SGHAT and FQNNGV. Inclusive of the bounding cysteine and phenylalanine, the CDR3 is 12 residues long. CDR3 DNA only is kept here, 36 bases in frame from base 1.